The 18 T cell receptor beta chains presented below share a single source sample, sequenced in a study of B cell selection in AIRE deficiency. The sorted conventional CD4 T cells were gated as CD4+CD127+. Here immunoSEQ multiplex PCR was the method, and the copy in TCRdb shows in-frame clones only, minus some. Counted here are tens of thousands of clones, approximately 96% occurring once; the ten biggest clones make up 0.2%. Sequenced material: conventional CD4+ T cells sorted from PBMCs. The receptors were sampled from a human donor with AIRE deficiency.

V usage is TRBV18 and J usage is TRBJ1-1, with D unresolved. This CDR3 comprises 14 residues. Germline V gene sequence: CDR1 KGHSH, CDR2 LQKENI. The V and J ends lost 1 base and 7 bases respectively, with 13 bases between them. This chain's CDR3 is CASSPLGRESEAFF. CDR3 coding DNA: TGTGCCAGCTCACCACTAGGTAGGGAAAGTGAAGCTTTCTTT.

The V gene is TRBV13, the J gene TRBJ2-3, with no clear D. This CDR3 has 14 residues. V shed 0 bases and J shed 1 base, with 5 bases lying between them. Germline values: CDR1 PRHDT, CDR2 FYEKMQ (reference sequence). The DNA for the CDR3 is TGTGCCAGCAGCTTAGGTTCCCGCACAGATACGCAGTATTTT. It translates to CASSLGSRTDTQYF.

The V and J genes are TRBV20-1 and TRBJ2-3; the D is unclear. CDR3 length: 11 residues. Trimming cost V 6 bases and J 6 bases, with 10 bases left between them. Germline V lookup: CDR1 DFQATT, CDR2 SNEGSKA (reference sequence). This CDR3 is CSASSADTQYF. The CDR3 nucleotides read TGCAGTGCGTCCTCAGCGGATACGCAGTATTTT.

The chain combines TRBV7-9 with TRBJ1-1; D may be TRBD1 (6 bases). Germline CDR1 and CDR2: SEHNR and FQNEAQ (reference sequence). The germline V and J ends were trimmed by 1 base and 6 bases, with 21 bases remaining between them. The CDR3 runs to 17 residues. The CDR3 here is CASSLGVGRGGLAEAFF. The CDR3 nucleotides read TGTGCCAGCAGCTTAGGGGTCGGTAGGGGGGGATTGGCTGAAGCTTTCTTT.

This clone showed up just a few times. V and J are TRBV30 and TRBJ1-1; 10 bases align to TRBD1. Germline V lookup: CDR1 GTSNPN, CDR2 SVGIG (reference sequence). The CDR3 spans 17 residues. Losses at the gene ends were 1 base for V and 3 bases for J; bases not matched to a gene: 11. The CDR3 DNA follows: TGTGCCTGGAGTGGGGACAGGGGCCCCTTTGTGGACACTGAAGCTTTCTTT. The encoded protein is CAWSGDRGPFVDTEAFF.

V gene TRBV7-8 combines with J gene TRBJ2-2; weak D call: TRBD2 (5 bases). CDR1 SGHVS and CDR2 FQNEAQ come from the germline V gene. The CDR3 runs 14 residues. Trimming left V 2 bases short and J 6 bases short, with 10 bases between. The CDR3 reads CASSLSEGAGELFF. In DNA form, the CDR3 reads TGTGCCAGCAGCTTAAGCGAGGGAGCCGGGGAGCTGTTTTTT.

In nucleotides, the CDR3 is TGTGCCAGCAGCTCTCCCCCCGCGAGGGGTCACGGTCAGCCCCAGCATTTT. Translation gives CASSSPPARGHGQPQHF. The rearrangement uses TRBV28 and TRBJ1-5; tentative D call: TRBD1 (5 bases). The CDR3 consists of 17 residues. The V and J ends lost 6 bases and 6 bases respectively, with 24 bases between them. Germline V lookup: CDR1 MDHEN, CDR2 SYDVKM. Combining the CDR3 with reference TRBV28 and TRBJ1-5 gives the whole variable domain DVKVTQSSRYLVKRTGEKVFLECVQDMDHENMFWYRQDPGLGLRLIYFSYDVKMKEKGDIPEGYSVSREKKERFSLILESASTNQTSMYLCASSSPPARGHGQPQHFGDGTRLSIL.

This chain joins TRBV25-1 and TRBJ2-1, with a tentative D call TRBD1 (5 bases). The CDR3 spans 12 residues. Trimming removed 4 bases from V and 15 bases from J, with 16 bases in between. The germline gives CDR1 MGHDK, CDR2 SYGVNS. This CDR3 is CASSAPTVRPFF. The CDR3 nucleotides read TGTGCCAGCAGTGCCCCGACAGTTCGTCCGTTCTTC. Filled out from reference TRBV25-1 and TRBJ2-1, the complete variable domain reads EADIYQTPRYLVIGTGKKITLECSQTMGHDKMYWYQQDPGMELHLIHYSYGVNSTEKGDLSSESTVSRIRTEHFPLTLESARPSHTSQYLCASSAPTVRPFFGPGTRLTVL.

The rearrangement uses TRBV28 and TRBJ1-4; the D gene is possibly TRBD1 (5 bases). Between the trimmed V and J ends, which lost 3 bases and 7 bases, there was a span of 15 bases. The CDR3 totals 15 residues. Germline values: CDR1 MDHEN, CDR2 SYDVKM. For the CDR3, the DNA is TGTGCCAGCAGTTTTATGCGGGGGGTGATTGAAAAACTGTTTTTT. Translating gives CASSFMRGVIEKLFF.

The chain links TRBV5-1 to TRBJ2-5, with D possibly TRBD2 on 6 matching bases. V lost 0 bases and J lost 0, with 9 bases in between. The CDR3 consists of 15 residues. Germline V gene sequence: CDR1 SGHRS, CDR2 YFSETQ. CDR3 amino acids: CASSLGRGNQETQYF. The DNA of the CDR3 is TGCGCCAGCAGCTTGGGGCGCGGGAACCAAGAGACCCAGTACTTC.

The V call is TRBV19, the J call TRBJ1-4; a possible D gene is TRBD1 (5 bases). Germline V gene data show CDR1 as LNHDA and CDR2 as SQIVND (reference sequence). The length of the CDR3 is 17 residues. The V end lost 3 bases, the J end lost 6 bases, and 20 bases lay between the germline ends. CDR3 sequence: CASSMVTRGWGYEKLFF. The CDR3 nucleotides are TGTGCCAGTAGTATGGTGACCCGAGGTTGGGGGTATGAAAAACTGTTTTTT.

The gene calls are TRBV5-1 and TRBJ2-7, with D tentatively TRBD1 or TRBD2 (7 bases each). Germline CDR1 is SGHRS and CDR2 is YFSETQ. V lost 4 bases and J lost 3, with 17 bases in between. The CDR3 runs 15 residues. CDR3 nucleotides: TGCGCCAGCAGCAGGGAGGGACAGCTTAGCTACGAGCAGTACTTC. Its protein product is CASSREGQLSYEQYF.

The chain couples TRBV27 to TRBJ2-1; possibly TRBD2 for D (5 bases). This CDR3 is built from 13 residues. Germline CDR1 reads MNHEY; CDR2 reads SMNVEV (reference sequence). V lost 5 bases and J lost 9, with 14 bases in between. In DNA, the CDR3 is TGTGCCAGCAGTCCCCGGGCGGGTGGTGAGCAGTTCTTC. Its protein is CASSPRAGGEQFF.

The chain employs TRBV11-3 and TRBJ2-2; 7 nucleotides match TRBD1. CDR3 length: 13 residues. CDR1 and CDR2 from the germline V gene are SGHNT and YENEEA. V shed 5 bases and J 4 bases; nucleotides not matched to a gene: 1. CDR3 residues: CASSRTGTGELFF. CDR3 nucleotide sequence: TGTGCCAGCAGCCGGACAGGCACCGGGGAGCTGTTTTTT. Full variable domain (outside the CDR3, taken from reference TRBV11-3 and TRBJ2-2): EAGVVQSPRYKIIEKKQPVAFWCNPISGHNTLYWYLQNLGQGPELLIRYENEEAVDDSQLPKDRFSAERLKGVDSTLKIQPAELGDSAVYLCASSRTGTGELFFGEGSRLTVL.

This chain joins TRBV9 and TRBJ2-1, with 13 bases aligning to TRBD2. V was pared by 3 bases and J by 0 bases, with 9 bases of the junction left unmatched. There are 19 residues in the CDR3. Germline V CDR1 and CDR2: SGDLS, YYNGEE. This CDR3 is CASSAGLAGAWSSYNEQFF. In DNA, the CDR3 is TGTGCCAGCAGCGCCGGACTAGCGGGAGCCTGGAGCTCCTACAATGAGCAGTTCTTC. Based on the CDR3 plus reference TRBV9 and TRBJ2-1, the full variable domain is DSGVTQTPKHLITATGQRVTLRCSPRSGDLSVYWYQQSLDQGLQFLIQYYNGEERAKGNILERFSAQQFPDLHSELNLSSLELGDSALYFCASSAGLAGAWSSYNEQFFGPGTRLTVL.

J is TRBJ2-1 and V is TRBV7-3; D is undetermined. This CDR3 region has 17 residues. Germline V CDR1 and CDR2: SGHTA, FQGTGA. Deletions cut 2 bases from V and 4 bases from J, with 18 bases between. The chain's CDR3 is CASSLLLPGLAYNEQFF. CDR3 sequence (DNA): TGTGCCAGCAGCTTACTGCTGCCCGGGCTGGCGTACAATGAGCAGTTCTTC.

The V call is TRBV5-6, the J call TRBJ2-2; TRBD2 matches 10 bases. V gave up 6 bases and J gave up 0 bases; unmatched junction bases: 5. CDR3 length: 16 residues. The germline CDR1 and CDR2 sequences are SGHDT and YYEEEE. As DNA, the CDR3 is TGTGCCAGCACAACTAGCGGGATCGCGAACACCGGGGAGCTGTTTTTT. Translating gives CASTTSGIANTGELFF.

CDR3 in DNA: TGCAGCGTTGCCCAAGGACAGGGGACCTCCTACGAGCAGTACTTC. Translated: CSVAQGQGTSYEQYF. The chain combines TRBV29-1 with TRBJ2-7, with 9 bases fitting TRBD1. J lost 0 bases, V lost 4 bases, and 7 bases had no gene match. Germline-derived CDR1 and CDR2 are SQVTM and ANQGSEA. This CDR3 is built from 15 residues.